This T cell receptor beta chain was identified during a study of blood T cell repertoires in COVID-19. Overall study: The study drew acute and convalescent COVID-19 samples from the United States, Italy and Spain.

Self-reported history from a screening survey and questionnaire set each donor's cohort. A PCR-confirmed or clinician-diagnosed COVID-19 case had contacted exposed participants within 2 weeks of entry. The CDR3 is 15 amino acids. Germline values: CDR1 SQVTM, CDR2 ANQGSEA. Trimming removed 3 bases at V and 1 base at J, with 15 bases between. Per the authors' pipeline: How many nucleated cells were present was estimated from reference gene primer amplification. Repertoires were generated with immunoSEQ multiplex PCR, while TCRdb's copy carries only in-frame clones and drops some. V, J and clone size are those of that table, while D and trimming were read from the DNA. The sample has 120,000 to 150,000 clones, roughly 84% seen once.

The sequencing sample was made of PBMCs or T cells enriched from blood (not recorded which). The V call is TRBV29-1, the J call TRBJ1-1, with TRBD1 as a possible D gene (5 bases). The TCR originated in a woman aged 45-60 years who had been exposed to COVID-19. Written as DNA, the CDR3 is TGCAGCGTTGAGGGGCTCGGGACTACGAACACTGAAGCTTTCTTT. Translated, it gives CSVEGLGTTNTEAFF.